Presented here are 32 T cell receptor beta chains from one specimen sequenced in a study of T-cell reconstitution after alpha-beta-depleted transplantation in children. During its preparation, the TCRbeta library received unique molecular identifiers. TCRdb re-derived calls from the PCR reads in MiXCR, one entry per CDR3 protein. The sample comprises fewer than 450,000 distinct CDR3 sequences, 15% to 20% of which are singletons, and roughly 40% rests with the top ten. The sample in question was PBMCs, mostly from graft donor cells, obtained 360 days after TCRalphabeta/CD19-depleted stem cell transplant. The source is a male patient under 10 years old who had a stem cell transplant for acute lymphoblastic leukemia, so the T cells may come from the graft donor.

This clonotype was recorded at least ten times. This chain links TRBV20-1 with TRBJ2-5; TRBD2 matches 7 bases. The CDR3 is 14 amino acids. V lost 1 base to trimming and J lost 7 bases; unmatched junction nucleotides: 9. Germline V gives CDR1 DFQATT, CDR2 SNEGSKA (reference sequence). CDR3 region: CSARGLAALRTQYF. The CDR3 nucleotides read TGCAGTGCTAGAGGGCTAGCGGCCCTACGGACCCAGTACTTC.

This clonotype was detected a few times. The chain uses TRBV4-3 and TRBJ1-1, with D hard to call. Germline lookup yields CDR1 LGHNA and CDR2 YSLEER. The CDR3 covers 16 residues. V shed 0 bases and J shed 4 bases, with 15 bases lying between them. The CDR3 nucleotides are TGCGCCAGCAGCCAAGAATTATCTGCAGGTCTCACTGAAGCTTTCTTT. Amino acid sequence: CASSQELSAGLTEAFF.

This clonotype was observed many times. CDR3 sequence: CASRGMQGTYNEQFF. For the CDR3, the DNA is TGCGCCAGCAGAGGGATGCAGGGAACCTACAATGAGCAGTTCTTC. This chain connects TRBV5-1 to TRBJ2-1; D perhaps matches TRBD1 (5 bases). This CDR3 contains 15 residues. Trimming removed 5 bases from V and 2 bases from J, with 14 bases in between. Per germline, CDR1 SGHRS and CDR2 YFSETQ.

CDR3 DNA sequence: TGTGCCAGCAGCCAGGACAGGTTGGGGGAGCAGTTCTTC. Residues: CASSQDRLGEQFF. The genes are TRBV11-2 and TRBJ2-1; 7 bases agree with TRBD1. The CDR3 has 13 residues. V lost 5 bases to trimming and J lost 10 bases; unmatched junction nucleotides: 8. Germline-derived CDR1 and CDR2 are SGHAT and FQNNGV.

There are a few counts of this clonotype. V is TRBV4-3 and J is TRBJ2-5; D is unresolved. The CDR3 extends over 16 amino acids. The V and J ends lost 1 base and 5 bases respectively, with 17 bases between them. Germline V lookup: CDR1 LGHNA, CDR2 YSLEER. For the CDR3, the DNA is TGCGCCAGCAGCCAAGCAGACGGGTCAAACCCCGAGACCCAGTACTTC. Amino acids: CASSQADGSNPETQYF.

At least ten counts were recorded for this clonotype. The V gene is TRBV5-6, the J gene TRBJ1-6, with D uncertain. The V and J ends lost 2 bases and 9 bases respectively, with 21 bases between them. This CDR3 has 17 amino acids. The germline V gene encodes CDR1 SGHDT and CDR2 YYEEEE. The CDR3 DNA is TGTGCCAGCAGCTTCATAAAAGGCAGGACTCCGGGTTCACCCCTCCACTTT. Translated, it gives CASSFIKGRTPGSPLHF. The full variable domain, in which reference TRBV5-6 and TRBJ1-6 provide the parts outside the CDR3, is DAGVTQSPTHLIKTRGQQVTLRCSPKSGHDTVSWYQQALGQGPQFIFQYYEEEERQRGNFPDRFSGHQFPNYSSELNVNALLLGDSALYLCASSFIKGRTPGSPLHFGNGTRLTVT.

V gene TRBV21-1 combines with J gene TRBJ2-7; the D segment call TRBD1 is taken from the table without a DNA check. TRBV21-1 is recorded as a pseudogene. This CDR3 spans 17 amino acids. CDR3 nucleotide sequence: TGTGCCAGCAGCAAACCTGAACAGGGGGTATCCTCCTACGAGCAGTACTTC. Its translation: CASSKPEQGVSSYEQYF.

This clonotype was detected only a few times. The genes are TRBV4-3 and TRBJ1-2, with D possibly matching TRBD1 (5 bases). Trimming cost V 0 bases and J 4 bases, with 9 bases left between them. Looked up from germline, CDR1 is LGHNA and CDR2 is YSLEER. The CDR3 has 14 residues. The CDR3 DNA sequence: TGCGCCAGCAGCCAAGATTTGACAGTCTATGGCTACACCTTC. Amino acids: CASSQDLTVYGYTF.

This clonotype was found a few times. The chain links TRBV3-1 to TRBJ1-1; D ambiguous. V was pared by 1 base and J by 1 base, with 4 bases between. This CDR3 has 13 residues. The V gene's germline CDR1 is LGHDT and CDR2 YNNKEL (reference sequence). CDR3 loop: CASSQGQNTEAFF. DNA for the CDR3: TGTGCCAGCAGCCAAGGGCAGAACACTGAAGCTTTCTTT.

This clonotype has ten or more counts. In DNA form, the CDR3 reads TGCGCCAGCAGCTTCATGACAGGCTGGGACGAGCAGTACTTC. This translates into CASSFMTGWDEQYF. V usage is TRBV5-1 and J usage is TRBJ2-7; possibly TRBD1 for D (6 bases). Trimming took off 2 bases at V and 5 bases at J, with 14 bases between the two ends. CDR1 SGHRS and CDR2 YFSETQ come from the germline V gene. The CDR3 spans 14 residues. The variable domain in full, completed from reference TRBV5-1 and TRBJ2-7, reads KAGVTQTPRYLIKTRGQQVTLSCSPISGHRSVSWYQQTPGQGLQFLFEYFSETQRNKGNFPGRFSGRQFSNSRSEMNVSTLELGDSALYLCASSFMTGWDEQYFGPGTRLTVT.

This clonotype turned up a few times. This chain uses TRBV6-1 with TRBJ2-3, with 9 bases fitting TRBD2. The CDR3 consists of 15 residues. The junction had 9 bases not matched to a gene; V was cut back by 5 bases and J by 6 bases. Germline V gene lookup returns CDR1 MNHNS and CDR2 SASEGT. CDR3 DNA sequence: TGTGCCAGCAGTAATAGCGGGAGACCCGACGATACGCAGTATTTT. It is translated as CASSNSGRPDDTQYF.

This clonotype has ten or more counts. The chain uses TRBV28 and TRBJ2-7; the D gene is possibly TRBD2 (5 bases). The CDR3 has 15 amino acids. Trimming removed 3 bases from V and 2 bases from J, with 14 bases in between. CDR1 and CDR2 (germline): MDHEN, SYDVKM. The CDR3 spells CASSFGLALTYEQYF. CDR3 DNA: TGTGCCAGCAGTTTTGGGCTAGCCCTAACCTACGAGCAGTACTTC.

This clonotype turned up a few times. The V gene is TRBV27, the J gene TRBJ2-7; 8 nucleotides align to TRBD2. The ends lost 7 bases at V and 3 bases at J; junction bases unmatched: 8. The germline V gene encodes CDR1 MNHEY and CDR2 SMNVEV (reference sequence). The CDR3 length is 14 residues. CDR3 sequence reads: CASKTPAGGYEQYF. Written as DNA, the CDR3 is TGTGCCAGCAAAACCCCCGCGGGAGGCTACGAGCAGTACTTC.

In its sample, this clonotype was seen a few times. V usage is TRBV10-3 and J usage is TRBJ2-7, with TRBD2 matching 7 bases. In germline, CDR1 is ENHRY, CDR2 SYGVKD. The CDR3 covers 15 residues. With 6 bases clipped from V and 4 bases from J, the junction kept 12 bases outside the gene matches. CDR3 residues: CAIRDSGLADYEQYF. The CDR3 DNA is TGTGCCATCAGGGACTCGGGGCTAGCGGATTACGAGCAGTACTTC.

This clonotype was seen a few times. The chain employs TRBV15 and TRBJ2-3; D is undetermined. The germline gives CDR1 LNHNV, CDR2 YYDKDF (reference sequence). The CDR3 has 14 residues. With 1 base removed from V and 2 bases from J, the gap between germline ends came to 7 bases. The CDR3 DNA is TGTGCCACCAGCAGAGGACCAGACACAGATACGCAGTATTTT. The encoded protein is CATSRGPDTDTQYF.

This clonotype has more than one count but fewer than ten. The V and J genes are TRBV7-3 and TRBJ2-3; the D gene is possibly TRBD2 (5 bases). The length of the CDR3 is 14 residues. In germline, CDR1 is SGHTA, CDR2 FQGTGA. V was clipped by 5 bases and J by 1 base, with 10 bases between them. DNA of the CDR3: TGTGCCAGCAGCCCAGACTACCGCACAGATACGCAGTATTTT. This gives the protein CASSPDYRTDTQYF.

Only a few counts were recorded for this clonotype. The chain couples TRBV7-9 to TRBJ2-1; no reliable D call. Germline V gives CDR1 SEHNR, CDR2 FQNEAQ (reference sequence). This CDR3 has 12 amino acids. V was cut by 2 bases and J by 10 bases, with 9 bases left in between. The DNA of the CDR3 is TGTGCCAGCAGCTTAACGGCAGTCGAGCAGTTCTTC. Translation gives CASSLTAVEQFF.

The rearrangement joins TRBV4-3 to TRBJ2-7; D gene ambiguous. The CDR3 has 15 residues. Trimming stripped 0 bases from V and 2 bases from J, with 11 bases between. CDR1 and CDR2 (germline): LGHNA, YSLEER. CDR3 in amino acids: CASSQDLVDPYEQYF. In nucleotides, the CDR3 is TGCGCCAGCAGCCAAGACTTGGTCGATCCCTACGAGCAGTACTTC.

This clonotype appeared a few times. The CDR3 DNA follows: TGCAGTGCTAGGGGACAGGACCTTAACCTACCTACCTACAATGAGCAGTTCTTC. Translation: CSARGQDLNLPTYNEQFF. The genes are TRBV20-1 and TRBJ2-1, with TRBD1 matching over 8 bases. Germline CDR1 reads DFQATT; CDR2 reads SNEGSKA (reference sequence). V lost 3 bases to trimming and J lost 2 bases; unmatched junction nucleotides: 15. The CDR3 consists of 18 residues.

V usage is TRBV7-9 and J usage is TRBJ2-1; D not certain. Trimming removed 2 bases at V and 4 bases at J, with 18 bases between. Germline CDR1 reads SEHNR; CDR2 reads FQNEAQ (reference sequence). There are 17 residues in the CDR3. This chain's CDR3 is CASSLSFRREYYNEQFF. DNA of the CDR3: TGTGCCAGCAGCTTATCATTTCGGCGAGAATATTACAATGAGCAGTTCTTC.

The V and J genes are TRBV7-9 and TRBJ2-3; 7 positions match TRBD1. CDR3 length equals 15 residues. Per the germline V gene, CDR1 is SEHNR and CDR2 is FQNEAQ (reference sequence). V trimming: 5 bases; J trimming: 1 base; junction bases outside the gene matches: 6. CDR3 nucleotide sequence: TGTGCCAGCAGCGCGACCGGGACAGGCACAGATACGCAGTATTTT. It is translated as CASSATGTGTDTQYF. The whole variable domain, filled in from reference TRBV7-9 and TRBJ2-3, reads DTGVSQNPRHKITKRGQNVTFRCDPISEHNRLYWYRQTLGQGPEFLTYFQNEAQLEKSRLLSDRFSAERPKGSFSTLEIQRTEQGDSAMYLCASSATGTGTDTQYFGPGTRLTVL.

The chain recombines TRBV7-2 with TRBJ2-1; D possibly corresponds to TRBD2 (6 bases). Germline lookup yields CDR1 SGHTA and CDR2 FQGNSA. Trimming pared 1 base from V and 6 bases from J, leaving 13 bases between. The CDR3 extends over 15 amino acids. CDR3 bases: TGTGCCAGCAGCTTAGTCTGGGGGAGGACCAATGAGCAGTTCTTC. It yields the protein CASSLVWGRTNEQFF. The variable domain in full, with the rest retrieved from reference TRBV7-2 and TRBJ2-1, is GAGVSQSPSNKVTEKGKDVELRCDPISGHTALYWYRQSLGQGLEFLIYFQGNSAPDKSGLPSDRFSAERTGGSVSTLTIQRTQQEDSAVYLCASSLVWGRTNEQFFGPGTRLTVL.

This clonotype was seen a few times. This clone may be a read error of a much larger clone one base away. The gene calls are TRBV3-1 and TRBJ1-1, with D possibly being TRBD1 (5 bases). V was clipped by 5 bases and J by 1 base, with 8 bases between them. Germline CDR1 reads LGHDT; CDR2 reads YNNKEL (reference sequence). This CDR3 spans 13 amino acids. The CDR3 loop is CASSFTGNTEAFF. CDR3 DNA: TGTGCCAGCAGCTTTACAGGGAACACTGAAGCTTTCTTT.

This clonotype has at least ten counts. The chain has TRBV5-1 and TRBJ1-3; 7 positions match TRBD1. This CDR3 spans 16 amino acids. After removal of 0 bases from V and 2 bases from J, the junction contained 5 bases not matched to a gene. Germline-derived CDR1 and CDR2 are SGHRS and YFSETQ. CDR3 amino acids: CASSLEGRGAGNTIYF. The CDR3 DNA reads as TGCGCCAGCAGCTTGGAAGGCAGGGGGGCTGGAAACACCATATATTTT.

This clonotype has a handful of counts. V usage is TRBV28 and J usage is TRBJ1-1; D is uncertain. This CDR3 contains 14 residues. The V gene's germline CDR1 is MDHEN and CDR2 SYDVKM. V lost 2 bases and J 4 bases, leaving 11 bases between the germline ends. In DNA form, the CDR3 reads TGTGCCAGCAGTTTAGACGTGGAGGGCACTGAAGCTTTCTTT. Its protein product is CASSLDVEGTEAFF.

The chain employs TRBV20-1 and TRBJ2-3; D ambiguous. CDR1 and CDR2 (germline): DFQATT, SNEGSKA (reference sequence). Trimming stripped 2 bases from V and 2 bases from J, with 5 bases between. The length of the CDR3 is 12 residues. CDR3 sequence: CSARISTDTQYF. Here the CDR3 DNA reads TGCAGTGCTAGAATTTCCACAGATACGCAGTATTTT.

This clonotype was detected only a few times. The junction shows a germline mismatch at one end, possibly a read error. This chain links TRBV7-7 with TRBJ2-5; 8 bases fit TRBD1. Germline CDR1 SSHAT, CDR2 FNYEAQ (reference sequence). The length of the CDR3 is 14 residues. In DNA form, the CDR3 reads TGTGCTAGCAGCTTAAGGACAGGGTCAGAGACCCAGTACTTC. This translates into CASSLRTGSETQYF.

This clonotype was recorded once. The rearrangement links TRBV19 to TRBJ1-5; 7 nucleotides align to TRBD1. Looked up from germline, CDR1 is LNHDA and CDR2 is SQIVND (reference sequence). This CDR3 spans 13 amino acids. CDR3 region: CAGGQIRNQPQHF. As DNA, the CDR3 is TGTGCAGGGGGACAGATCCGCAATCAGCCCCAGCATTTT.

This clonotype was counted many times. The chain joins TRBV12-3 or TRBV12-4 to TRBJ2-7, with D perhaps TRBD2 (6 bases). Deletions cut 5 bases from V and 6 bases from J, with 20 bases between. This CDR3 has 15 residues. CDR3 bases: TGTGCCAGCAGTCCCAACCTCCTCCACGGGGGCGAGCAGTACTTC. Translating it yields CASSPNLLHGGEQYF.

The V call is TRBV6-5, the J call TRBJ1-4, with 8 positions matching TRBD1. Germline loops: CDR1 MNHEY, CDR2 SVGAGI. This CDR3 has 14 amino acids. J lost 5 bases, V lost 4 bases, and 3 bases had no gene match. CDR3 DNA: TGTGCCAGCAGTTCGGGACAGGAGAATGAAAAACTGTTTTTT. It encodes CASSSGQENEKLFF.

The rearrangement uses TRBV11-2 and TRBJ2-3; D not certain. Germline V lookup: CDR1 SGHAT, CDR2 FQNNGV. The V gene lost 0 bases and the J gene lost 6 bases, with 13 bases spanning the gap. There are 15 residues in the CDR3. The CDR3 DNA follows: TGTGCCAGCAGCTTAGATGAGGCCGGTTGGGATACGCAGTATTTT. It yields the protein CASSLDEAGWDTQYF.

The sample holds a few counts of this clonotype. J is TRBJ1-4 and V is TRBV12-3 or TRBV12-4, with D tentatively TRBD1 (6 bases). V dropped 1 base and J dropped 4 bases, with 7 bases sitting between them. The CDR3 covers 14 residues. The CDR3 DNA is TGTGCCAGCAGTTTAGGGACAGATAATGAAAAACTGTTTTTT. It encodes CASSLGTDNEKLFF.